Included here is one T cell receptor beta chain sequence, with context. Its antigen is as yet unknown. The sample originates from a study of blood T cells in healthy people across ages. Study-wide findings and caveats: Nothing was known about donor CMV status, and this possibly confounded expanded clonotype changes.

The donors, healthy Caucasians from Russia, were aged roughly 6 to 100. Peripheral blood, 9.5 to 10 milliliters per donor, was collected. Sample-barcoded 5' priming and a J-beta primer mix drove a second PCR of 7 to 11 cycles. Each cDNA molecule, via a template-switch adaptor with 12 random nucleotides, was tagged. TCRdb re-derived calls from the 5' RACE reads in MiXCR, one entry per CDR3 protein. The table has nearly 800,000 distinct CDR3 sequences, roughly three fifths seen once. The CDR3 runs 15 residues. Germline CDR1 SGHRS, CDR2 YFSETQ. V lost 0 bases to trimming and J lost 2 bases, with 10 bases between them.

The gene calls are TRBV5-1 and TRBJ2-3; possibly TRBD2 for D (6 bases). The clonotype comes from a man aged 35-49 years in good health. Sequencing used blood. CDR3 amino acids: CASSLGGKVTDTQYF. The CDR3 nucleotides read TGCGCCAGCAGCTTGGGCGGGAAGGTCACAGATACGCAGTATTTT.